These T cell receptor beta chains were read from a single sample in a study of T cell responses to AZD1222 COVID-19 vaccine. Here immunoSEQ multiplex PCR was the method, and the copy in TCRdb shows in-frame clones only, minus some. The sample carries roughly 60,000 clones, 80% to 90% recorded once. The material was peripheral blood, obtained on day 0 of AZD1222 vaccination. The receptors shown here come from an adult in good health. Each CDR3 is given with its conserved first and last residue. Each record gives: CDR3 length, J gene, D gene, clone size, V gene, CDR3 protein, CDR3 DNA. The D gene is left open where the match is weak. A clone size is listed for some rows: how often the clone was seen (once, few, many), or a class if it is expanded.

>14|TRBJ2-3|TRBD2|.|TRBV19
CASNIAGGTDTQYF
TGTGCCAGTAATATAGCGGGAGGGACAGATACGCAGTATTTT
>14|TRBJ1-2|.|.|TRBV4-3
CASSQVRANYGYTF
TGCGCCAGCAGCCAAGTCAGAGCTAACTATGGCTACACCTTC
>15|TRBJ2-7|.|.|TRBV5-4
CASSARGQGKYEQYF
TGTGCCAGCAGCGCCCGCGGGCAGGGCAAGTACGAGCAGTACTTC
>17|TRBJ2-1|TRBD2|.|TRBV6-2/TRBV6-3
CASSYTQRGLAYNEQFF
TGTGCCAGCAGCTATACCCAGAGGGGACTAGCATACAATGAGCAGTTCTTC
>13|TRBJ2-3|TRBD2|.|TRBV15
CATSASGSDTQYF
TGTGCCACCAGTGCTAGCGGGTCAGATACGCAGTATTTT
>13|TRBJ1-4|TRBD1|.|TRBV27
CASSRQGGEKLFF
TGTGCCAGCAGCCGACAGGGAGGAGAAAAACTGTTTTTT
>16|TRBJ1-1|TRBD1|.|TRBV19
CASSMGTGLMNTEAFF
TGTGCCAGTAGTATGGGGACAGGGCTTATGAACACTGAAGCTTTCTTT
>12|TRBJ1-2|.|.|TRBV2
CASSESGTGYTF
TGTGCCAGCAGTGAATCTGGGACGGGCTACACCTTC
>12|TRBJ1-6|.|few|TRBV5-4
CASNRDNSPLHF
TGTGCCAGCAACAGGGATAATTCACCCCTCCACTTT
>15|TRBJ1-2|.|few|TRBV19
CASSGGTYTNYGYTF
TGTGCCAGTAGTGGCGGAACCTATACTAACTATGGCTACACCTTC
>11|TRBJ2-7|.|.|TRBV3-1/TRBV3-2
CASSQRLEQYF
TGTGCCAGCAGCCAACGGCTAGAGCAGTACTTC
>14|TRBJ1-4|.|.|TRBV18
CASSPRTENEKLFF
TGTGCCAGCTCACCACGGACAGAAAATGAAAAACTGTTTTTT